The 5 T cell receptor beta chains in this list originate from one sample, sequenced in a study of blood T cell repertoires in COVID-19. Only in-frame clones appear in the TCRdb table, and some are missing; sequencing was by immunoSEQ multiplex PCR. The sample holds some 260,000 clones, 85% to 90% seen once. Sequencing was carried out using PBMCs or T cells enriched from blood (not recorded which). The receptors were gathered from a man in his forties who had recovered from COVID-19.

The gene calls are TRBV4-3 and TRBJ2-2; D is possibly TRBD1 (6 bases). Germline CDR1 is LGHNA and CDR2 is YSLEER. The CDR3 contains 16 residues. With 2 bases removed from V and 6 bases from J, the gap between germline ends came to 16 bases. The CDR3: CASSQYPGEGAGELFF. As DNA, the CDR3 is TGCGCCAGCAGCCAATACCCAGGGGAAGGTGCCGGGGAGCTGTTTTTT.

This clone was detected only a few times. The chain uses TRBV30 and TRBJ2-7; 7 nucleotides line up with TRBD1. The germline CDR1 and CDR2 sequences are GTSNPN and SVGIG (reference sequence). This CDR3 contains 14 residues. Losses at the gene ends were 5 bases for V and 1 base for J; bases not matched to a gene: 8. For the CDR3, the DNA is TGTGCCTGGGGTGGGACAGCGATATCCTACGAGCAGTACTTC. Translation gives CAWGGTAISYEQYF.

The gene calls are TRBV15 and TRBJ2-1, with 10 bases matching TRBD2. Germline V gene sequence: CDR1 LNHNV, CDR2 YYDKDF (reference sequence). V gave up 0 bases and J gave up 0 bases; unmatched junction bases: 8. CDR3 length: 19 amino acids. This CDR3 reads CATSRDLPSGGYSYNEQFF. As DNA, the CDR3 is TGTGCCACCAGCAGAGATCTCCCTAGCGGGGGCTACTCCTACAATGAGCAGTTCTTC.

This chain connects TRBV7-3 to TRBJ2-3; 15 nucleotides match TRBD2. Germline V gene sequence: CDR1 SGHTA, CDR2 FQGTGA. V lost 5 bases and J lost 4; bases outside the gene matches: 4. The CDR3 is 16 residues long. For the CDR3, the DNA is TGTGCCAGCAGCCAGGGACTAGCGGGGGGCCCAGATACGCAGTATTTT. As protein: CASSQGLAGGPDTQYF.

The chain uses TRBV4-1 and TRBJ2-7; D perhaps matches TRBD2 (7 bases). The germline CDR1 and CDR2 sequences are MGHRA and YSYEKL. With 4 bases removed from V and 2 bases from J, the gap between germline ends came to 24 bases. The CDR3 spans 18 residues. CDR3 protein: CASSPGALRGEGTYEQYF. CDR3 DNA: TGCGCCAGCAGCCCGGGGGCCTTGAGGGGGGAGGGCACCTACGAGCAGTACTTC.